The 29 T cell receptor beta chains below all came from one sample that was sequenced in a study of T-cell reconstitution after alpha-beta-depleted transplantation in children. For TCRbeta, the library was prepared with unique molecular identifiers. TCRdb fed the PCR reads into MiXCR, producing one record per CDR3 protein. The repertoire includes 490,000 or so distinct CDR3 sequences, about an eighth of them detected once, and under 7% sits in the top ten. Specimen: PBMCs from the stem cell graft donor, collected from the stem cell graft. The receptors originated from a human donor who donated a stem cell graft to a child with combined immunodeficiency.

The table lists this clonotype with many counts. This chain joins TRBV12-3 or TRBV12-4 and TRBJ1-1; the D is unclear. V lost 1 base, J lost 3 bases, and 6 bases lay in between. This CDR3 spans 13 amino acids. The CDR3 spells CASSLDRYTEAFF. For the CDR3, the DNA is TGTGCCAGCAGTTTAGACAGATACACTGAAGCTTTCTTT.

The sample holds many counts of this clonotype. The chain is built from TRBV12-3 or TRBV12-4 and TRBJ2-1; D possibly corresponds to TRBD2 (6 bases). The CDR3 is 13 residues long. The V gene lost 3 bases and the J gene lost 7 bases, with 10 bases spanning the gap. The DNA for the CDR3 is TGTGCCAGCAGTTTTCCGGGGGAAAATGAGCAGTTCTTC. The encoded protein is CASSFPGENEQFF.

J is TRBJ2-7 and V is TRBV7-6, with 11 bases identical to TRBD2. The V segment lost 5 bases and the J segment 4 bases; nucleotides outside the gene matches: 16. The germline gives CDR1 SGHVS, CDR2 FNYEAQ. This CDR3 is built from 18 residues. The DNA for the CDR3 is TGTGCCAGCAGCCCGGAACTAGCGGGAGATTTAGGGATTTACGAGCAGTACTTC. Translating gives CASSPELAGDLGIYEQYF. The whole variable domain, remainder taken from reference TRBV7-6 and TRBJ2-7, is GAGVSQSPRYKVTKRGQDVALRCDPISGHVSLYWYRQALGQGPEFLTYFNYEAQQDKSGLPNDRFSAERPEGSISTLTIQRTEQRDSAMYRCASSPELAGDLGIYEQYFGPGTRLTVT.

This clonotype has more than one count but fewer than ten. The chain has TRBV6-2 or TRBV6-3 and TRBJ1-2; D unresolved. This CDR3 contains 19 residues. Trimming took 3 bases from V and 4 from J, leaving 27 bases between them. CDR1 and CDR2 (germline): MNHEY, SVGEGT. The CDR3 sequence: CASSYSNRETLREAYGYTF. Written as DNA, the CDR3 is TGTGCCAGCAGTTATTCAAACCGGGAGACACTTCGTGAAGCCTATGGCTACACCTTC.

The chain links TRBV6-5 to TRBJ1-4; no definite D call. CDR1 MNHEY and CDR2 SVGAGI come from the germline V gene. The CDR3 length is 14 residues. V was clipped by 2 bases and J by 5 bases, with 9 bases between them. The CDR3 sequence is CASSYARHNEKLFF. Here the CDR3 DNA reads TGTGCCAGCAGTTACGCACGCCACAATGAAAAACTGTTTTTT.

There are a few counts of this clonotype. In DNA form, the CDR3 reads TGCAGCGCACGGACTAGCGGGGCCTCCGGAGATACGCAGTATTTT. It is translated as CSARTSGASGDTQYF. The rearrangement links TRBV29-1 to TRBJ2-3; TRBD2 agrees at 12 bases. Germline CDR1 SQVTM, CDR2 ANQGSEA. CDR3 length equals 15 residues. The J segment lost 5 bases and the V segment lost 7 bases, leaving 10 bases of the junction unmatched.

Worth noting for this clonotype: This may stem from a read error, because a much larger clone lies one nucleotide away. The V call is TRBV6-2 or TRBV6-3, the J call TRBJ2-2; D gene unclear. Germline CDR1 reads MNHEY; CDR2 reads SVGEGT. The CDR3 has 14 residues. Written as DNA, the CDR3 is TGTACCAGCAGTTACTCGAGGCCCACCGGGGAGCTGTTTTTT. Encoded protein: CTSSYSRPTGELFF.

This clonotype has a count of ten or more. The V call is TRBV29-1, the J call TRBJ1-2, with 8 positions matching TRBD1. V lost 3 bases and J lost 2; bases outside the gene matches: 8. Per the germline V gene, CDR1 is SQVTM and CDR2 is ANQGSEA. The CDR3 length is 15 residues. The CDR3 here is CSVDSDRAGNYGYTF. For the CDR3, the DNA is TGCAGCGTTGATTCGGACAGGGCTGGAAACTATGGCTACACCTTC.

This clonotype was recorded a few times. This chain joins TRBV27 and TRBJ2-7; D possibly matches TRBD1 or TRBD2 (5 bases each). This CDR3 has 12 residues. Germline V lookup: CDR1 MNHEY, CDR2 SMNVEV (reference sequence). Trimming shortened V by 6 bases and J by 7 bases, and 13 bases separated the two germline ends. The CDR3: CASRGDGEEQYF. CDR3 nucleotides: TGTGCCAGCAGAGGGGACGGAGAGGAGCAGTACTTC.

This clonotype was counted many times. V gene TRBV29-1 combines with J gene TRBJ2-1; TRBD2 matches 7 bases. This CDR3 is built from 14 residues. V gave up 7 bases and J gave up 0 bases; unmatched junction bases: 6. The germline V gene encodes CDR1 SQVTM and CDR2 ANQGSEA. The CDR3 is CSGLAEGSYNEQFF. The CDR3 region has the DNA TGCAGCGGGCTAGCGGAGGGCTCCTACAATGAGCAGTTCTTC.

The CDR3 reads CASSLDRGGSQGNEQFF. Written as DNA, the CDR3 is TGCGCCAGCAGCTTGGATCGGGGGGGCAGTCAGGGGAATGAGCAGTTCTTC. The chain carries TRBV5-1 and TRBJ2-1; 8 nucleotides line up with TRBD2. Per germline, CDR1 SGHRS and CDR2 YFSETQ. CDR3 length: 17 residues. Trimming removed 0 bases from V and 7 bases from J; junction bases left unmatched: 12.

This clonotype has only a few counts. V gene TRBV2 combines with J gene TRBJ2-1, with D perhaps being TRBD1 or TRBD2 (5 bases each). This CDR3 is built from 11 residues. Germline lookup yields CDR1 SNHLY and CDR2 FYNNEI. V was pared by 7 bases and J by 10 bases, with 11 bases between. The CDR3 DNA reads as TGTGCCAGCATGGGGGAAGCAGAGCAGTTCTTC. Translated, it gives CASMGEAEQFF. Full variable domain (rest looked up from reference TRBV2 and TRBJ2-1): EPEVTQTPSHQVTQMGQEVILRCVPISNHLYFYWYRQILGQKVEFLVSFYNNEISEKSEIFDDQFSVERPDGSNFTLKIRSTKLEDSAMYFCASMGEAEQFFGPGTRLTVL.

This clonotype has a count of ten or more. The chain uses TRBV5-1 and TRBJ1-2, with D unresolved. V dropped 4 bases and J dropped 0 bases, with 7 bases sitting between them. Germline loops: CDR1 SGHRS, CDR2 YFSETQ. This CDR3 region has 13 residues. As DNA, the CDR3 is TGCGCCAGCAGCGAACAATCTAACTATGGCTACACCTTC. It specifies CASSEQSNYGYTF.

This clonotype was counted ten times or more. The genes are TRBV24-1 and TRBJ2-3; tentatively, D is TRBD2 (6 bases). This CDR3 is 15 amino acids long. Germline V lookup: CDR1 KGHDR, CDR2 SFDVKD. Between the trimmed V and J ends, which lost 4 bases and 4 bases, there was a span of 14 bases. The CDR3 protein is CATSETGLLPDTQYF. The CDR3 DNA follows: TGTGCCACCAGTGAAACGGGACTCCTACCAGATACGCAGTATTTT.

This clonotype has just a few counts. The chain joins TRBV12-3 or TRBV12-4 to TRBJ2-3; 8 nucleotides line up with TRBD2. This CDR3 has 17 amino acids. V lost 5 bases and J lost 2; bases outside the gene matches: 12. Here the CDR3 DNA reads TGTGCCAGCAGTGTCCCTCTGGTGCGGGGGGTCACAGATACGCAGTATTTT. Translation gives CASSVPLVRGVTDTQYF.

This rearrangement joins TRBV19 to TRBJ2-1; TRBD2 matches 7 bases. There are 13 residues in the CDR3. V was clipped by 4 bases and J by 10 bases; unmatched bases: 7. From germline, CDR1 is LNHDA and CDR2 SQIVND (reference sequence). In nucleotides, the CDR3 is TGTGCCAGTAGTAGGCAGCGGGAATGGGAGCAGTTCTTC. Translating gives CASSRQREWEQFF.

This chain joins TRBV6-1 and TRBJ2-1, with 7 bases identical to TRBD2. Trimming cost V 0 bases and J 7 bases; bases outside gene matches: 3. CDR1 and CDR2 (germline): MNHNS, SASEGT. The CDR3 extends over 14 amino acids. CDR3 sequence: CASSEAGGPNEQFF. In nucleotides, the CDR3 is TGTGCCAGCAGTGAAGCGGGAGGGCCGAATGAGCAGTTCTTC.

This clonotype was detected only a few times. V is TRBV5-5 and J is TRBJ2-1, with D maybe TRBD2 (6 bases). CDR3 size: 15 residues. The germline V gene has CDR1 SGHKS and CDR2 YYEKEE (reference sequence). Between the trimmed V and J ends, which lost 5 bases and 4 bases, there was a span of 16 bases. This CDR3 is CASSQRPSEYNEQFF. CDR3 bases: TGTGCCAGCAGTCAAAGGCCTAGCGAGTACAATGAGCAGTTCTTC.

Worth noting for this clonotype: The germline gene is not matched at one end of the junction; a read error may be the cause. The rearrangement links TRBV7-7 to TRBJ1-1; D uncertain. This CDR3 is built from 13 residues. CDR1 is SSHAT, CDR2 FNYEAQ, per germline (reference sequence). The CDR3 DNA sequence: TGTGCTAGCAGCCAAAACACGAACACTGAAGCTTTCTTT. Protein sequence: CASSQNTNTEAFF. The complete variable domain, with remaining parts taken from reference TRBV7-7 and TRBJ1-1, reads GAGVSQSPRYKVTKRGQDVTLRCDPISSHATLYWYQQALGQGPEFLTYFNYEAQPDKSGLPSDRFSAERPEGSISTLTIQRTEQRDSAMYRCASSQNTNTEAFFGQGTRLTVV.

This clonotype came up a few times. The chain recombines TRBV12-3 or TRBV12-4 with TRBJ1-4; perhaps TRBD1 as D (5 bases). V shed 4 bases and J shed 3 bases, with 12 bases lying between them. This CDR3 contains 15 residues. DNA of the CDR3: TGTGCCAGCAGTTCTCAGGGTGCACCTAATGAAAAACTGTTTTTT. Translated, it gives CASSSQGAPNEKLFF.

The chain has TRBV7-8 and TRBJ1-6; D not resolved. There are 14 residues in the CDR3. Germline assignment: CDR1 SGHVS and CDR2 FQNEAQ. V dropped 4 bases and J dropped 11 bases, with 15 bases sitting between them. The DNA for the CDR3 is TGTGCCAGCAGCTCAGGACGGGCTGGGGCACCCCTCCACTTT. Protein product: CASSSGRAGAPLHF.

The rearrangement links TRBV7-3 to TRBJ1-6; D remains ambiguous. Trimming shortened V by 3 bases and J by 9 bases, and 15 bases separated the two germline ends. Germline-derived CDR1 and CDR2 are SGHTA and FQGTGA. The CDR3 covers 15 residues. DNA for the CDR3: TGTGCCAGCAGCTTGAATGCAGGCGGGAGTTCACCCCTCCACTTT. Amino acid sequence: CASSLNAGGSSPLHF.

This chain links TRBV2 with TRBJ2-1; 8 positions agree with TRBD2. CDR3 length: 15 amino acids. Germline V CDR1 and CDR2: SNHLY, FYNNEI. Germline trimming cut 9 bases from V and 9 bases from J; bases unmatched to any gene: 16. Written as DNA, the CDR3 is TGTGCCAGTGCCCCGAGGAGCGGGAGATGGAGTGAGCAGTTCTTC. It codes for CASAPRSGRWSEQFF.

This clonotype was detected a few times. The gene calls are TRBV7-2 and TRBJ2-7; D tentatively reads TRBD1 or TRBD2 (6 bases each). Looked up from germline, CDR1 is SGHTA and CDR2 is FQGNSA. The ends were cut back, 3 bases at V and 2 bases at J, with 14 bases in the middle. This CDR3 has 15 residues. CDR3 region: CASSLGPGAPYEQYF. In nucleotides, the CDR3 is TGTGCCAGCAGCTTGGGGCCGGGGGCTCCCTACGAGCAGTACTTC.

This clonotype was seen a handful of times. As DNA, the CDR3 is TGTGCCAGCAGCACTACGCCGGGGATCCACGAGCAGTACTTC. Its protein product is CASSTTPGIHEQYF. The V gene is TRBV6-7, the J gene TRBJ2-7; tentative D call: TRBD2 (5 bases). TRBV6-7 is designated an ORF whose function remains uncertain. The CDR3 totals 14 residues. The V end was cut by 6 bases, the J end by 5 bases, with 17 bases between.

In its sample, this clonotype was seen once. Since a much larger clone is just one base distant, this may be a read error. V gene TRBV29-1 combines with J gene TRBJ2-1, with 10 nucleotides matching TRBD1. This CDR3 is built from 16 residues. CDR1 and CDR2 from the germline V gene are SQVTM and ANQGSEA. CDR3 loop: CSIEDLQGQGYNEQFF. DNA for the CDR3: TGCAGCATTGAAGATCTTCAGGGACAGGGGTACAATGAGCAGTTCTTC.

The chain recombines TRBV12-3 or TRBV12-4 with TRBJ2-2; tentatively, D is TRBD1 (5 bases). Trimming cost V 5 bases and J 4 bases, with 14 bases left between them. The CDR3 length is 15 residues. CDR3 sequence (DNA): TGTGCCAGCAGTGTCTTGCAGGGTCGCACCGGGGAGCTGTTTTTT. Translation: CASSVLQGRTGELFF.

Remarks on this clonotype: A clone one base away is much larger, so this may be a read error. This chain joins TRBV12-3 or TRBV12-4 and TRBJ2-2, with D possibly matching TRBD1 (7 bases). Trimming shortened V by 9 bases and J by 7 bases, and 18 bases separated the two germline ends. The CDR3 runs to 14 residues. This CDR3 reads CARNLRGDIGELFF. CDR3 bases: TGTGCCAGAAACCTCAGGGGGGACATCGGGGAGCTGTTTTTT.

CDR3 protein: CAWSGRTNNQPQHF. CDR3 in DNA: TGTGCCTGGAGTGGAAGGACAAACAATCAGCCCCAGCATTTT. The rearrangement links TRBV30 to TRBJ1-5; the D gene is possibly TRBD1 (5 bases). The V gene's germline CDR1 is GTSNPN and CDR2 SVGIG (reference sequence). The length of the CDR3 is 14 residues. V dropped 1 base and J dropped 3 bases, with 10 bases sitting between them. Filled out from reference TRBV30 and TRBJ1-5, the complete variable domain reads SQTIHQWPATLVQPVGSPLSLECTVEGTSNPNLYWYRQAAGRGLQLLFYSVGIGQISSEVPQNLSASRPQDRQFILSSKKLLLSDSGFYLCAWSGRTNNQPQHFGDGTRLSIL.